These 31 T cell receptor beta chains originate from one sample sequenced in a study of T cells in Graves' hyperthyroidism and ophthalmopathy. TCR beta CDR3 regions were amplified from RNA. HTBI primers were the set used in a first-round RT-PCR of the TCR CDR3. TCRdb itself ran the multiplex PCR reads through MiXCR, one entry per CDR3 protein. The sample shows 750,000 to 950,000 distinct CDR3 sequences, roughly 40% of them seen only once. Material: blood. All receptors derive from a man between 18 and 29 years old with Graves' hyperthyroidism.

This clonotype has ten or more counts. The chain combines TRBV19 with TRBJ2-5; a weak D match, TRBD2 (6 bases). The V gene lost 3 bases and the J gene lost 4 bases, with 18 bases spanning the gap. CDR3 length: 16 residues. In germline, CDR1 is LNHDA, CDR2 SQIVND (reference sequence). This CDR3 is CASSIWTGERRETQYF. CDR3 in DNA: TGTGCCAGTAGTATCTGGACGGGGGAGAGGCGAGAGACCCAGTACTTC. Filled out from reference TRBV19 and TRBJ2-5, the complete variable domain reads DGGITQSPKYLFRKEGQNVTLSCEQNLNHDAMYWYRQDPGQGLRLIYYSQIVNDFQKGDIAEGYSVSREKKESFPLTVTSAQKNPTAFYLCASSIWTGERRETQYFGPGTRLLVL.

This clonotype was seen only a few times. The V call is TRBV12-5, the J call TRBJ1-2; D perhaps matches TRBD1 (6 bases). Per the germline V gene, CDR1 is LGHNT and CDR2 is FRNRAP. Trimming stripped 5 bases from V and 2 bases from J, with 9 bases between. The CDR3 covers 13 residues. The CDR3 protein is CASGPGVNYGYTF. The CDR3 DNA reads as TGTGCTAGTGGTCCAGGGGTGAACTATGGCTACACCTTC.

Comment on this clonotype: Relative to the germline gene, one junction end is altered; a read error may explain this. The chain recombines TRBV29-1 with TRBJ1-1, with D unresolved. The CDR3 totals 12 residues. Germline V CDR1 and CDR2: SQVTM, ANQGSEA. As DNA, the CDR3 is TGCAGCGTAGAAGGCACGGGCACTGAAGCTTTCTTT. Translating gives CSVEGTGTEAFF.

The chain uses TRBV2 and TRBJ2-7; possibly TRBD2 for D (6 bases). The end of the DNA fits TRBJ2-1 better, so the J call may be wrong. This CDR3 region has 12 residues. Germline V lookup: CDR1 SNHLY, CDR2 FYNNEI. The CDR3 DNA reads as TGTGCCAGCAGTGAAGGGAGGGACGAGCAGTTCTTC. As protein: CASSEGRDEQFF.

This clonotype was detected ten times or more. The rearrangement joins TRBV20-1 to TRBJ1-3; unclear D gene. The CDR3 consists of 14 residues. Trimming stripped 6 bases from V and 2 bases from J, with 14 bases between. Germline assignment: CDR1 DFQATT and CDR2 SNEGSKA (reference sequence). The CDR3 nucleotides are TGCAGTGCCCCCGGCGAGCCCCCTGGAAACACCATATATTTT. Protein product: CSAPGEPPGNTIYF.

This rearrangement joins TRBV7-6 to TRBJ1-6; TRBD1 is a possible D gene (6 bases). Trimming stripped 6 bases from V and 2 bases from J, with 11 bases between. Germline V gene sequence: CDR1 SGHVS, CDR2 FNYEAQ. This CDR3 has 15 residues. As DNA, the CDR3 is TGTGCCAGCAGGGGGGCGAGCCCCTATAATTCACCCCTCCACTTT. Protein sequence: CASRGASPYNSPLHF.

This clonotype was seen only a few times. The chain recombines TRBV6-1 with TRBJ2-5; D is undetermined. The CDR3 sequence is 10 residues long. Germline CDR1 reads MNHNS; CDR2 reads SASEGT. Trimming cost V 4 bases and J 9 bases, with 6 bases left between them. The CDR3 region is CASSGWSQYF. The CDR3 nucleotides are TGTGCCAGCAGTGGGTGGTCCCAGTACTTC.

The CDR3 sequence is CASSFRDRSPETQYF. The DNA for the CDR3 is TGTGCCAGCAGCTTCCGGGACAGATCCCCAGAGACCCAGTACTTC. This chain links TRBV7-2 with TRBJ2-5, with 7 bases matching TRBD1. V dropped 3 bases and J dropped 4; count of bases not matched to a gene: 8. Germline V gene lookup returns CDR1 SGHTA and CDR2 FQGNSA. CDR3 size: 15 residues. The variable domain in full, completed from reference TRBV7-2 and TRBJ2-5, reads GAGVSQSPSNKVTEKGKDVELRCDPISGHTALYWYRQSLGQGLEFLIYFQGNSAPDKSGLPSDRFSAERTGGSVSTLTIQRTQQEDSAVYLCASSFRDRSPETQYFGPGTRLLVL.

Ten or more counts support this clonotype. The chain employs TRBV4-1 and TRBJ1-6, with TRBD1 as a possible D gene (6 bases). The CDR3 contains 15 residues. With 9 bases removed from V and 6 bases from J, the gap between germline ends came to 18 bases. Germline CDR1 reads MGHRA; CDR2 reads YSYEKL. As DNA, the CDR3 is TGCGCCAGTCAACTCACAGGGATAGGTAATTCACCCCTCCACTTT. It is translated as CASQLTGIGNSPLHF.

V is TRBV19 and J is TRBJ1-5, with D maybe TRBD1 (6 bases). The CDR3 is 16 amino acids. The V end was cut by 3 bases, the J end by 4 bases, with 16 bases between. Looked up from germline, CDR1 is LNHDA and CDR2 is SQIVND (reference sequence). The CDR3: CASSMGGPSRNQPQHF. The CDR3 DNA follows: TGTGCCAGTAGTATGGGGGGGCCGAGTAGGAATCAGCCCCAGCATTTT. The full variable domain, completed using reference TRBV19 and TRBJ1-5, is DGGITQSPKYLFRKEGQNVTLSCEQNLNHDAMYWYRQDPGQGLRLIYYSQIVNDFQKGDIAEGYSVSREKKESFPLTVTSAQKNPTAFYLCASSMGGPSRNQPQHFGDGTRLSIL.

This clonotype was counted ten times or more. V is TRBV29-1 and J is TRBJ1-1; weak D call: TRBD1 (5 bases). The germline V gene encodes CDR1 SQVTM and CDR2 ANQGSEA. Trimming removed 6 bases from V and 6 bases from J, with 17 bases in between. CDR3 length: 13 amino acids. The CDR3 spells CSVTTGLGSEAFF. CDR3 in DNA: TGCAGCGTCACAACAGGCTTGGGGTCTGAAGCTTTCTTT.

The J gene is TRBJ1-5, the V gene TRBV15; D might be TRBD1 (6 bases). The CDR3 runs 15 residues. Trimming took 0 bases from V and 7 from J, leaving 13 bases between them. In germline, CDR1 is LNHNV, CDR2 YYDKDF (reference sequence). The CDR3 DNA sequence: TGTGCCACCAGCAGAGAAACAGGGTGGAGACAGCCCCAGCATTTT. Translated, it gives CATSRETGWRQPQHF.

CDR3 protein: CASSASWGNSPLHF. Here the CDR3 DNA reads TGTGCCAGCAGTGCTAGTTGGGGGAATTCACCCCTCCACTTT. The rearrangement joins TRBV25-1 to TRBJ1-6, with D possibly TRBD1 on 5 matching bases. The CDR3 extends over 14 amino acids. V lost 4 bases and J lost 7, with 11 bases in between. Per germline, CDR1 MGHDK and CDR2 SYGVNS.

The chain has TRBV5-1 and TRBJ1-1, with D perhaps TRBD1 (5 bases). This CDR3 spans 13 amino acids. The V end was cut by 4 bases, the J end by 8 bases, with 15 bases between. Per the germline V gene, CDR1 is SGHRS and CDR2 is YFSETQ. Here the CDR3 DNA reads TGCGCCAGCAGCCCTATTTCGGGGCTAGAAGCTTTCTTT. As protein: CASSPISGLEAFF.

The CDR3 reads CASSLQGSRKETQYF. DNA for the CDR3: TGTGCCAGCAGCTTACAGGGAAGTAGAAAAGAGACCCAGTACTTC. The chain uses TRBV7-9 and TRBJ2-5; D may be TRBD1 (5 bases). Germline CDR1 reads SEHNR; CDR2 reads FQNEAQ (reference sequence). V was shortened by 2 bases and J by 3 bases, with 13 bases between the two germline ends. This CDR3 has 15 amino acids.

The sample holds a few counts of this clonotype. For the CDR3, the DNA is TGTGCCAGCAGCTTCCCCCAGGGGATTGGGGGCTACACCTTC. It specifies CASSFPQGIGGYTF. The chain joins TRBV7-8 to TRBJ1-2; maybe TRBD1 (6 bases). Germline V lookup: CDR1 SGHVS, CDR2 FQNEAQ. The CDR3 runs to 14 residues. V lost 3 bases and J lost 8, with 16 bases in between.

Ten or more counts support this clonotype. This rearrangement joins TRBV29-1 to TRBJ1-1; D unresolved. Germline values: CDR1 SQVTM, CDR2 ANQGSEA. The CDR3 is 10 amino acids. V lost 7 bases to trimming and J lost 3 bases, with 6 bases between them. The CDR3 DNA is TGCAGCGCGGCCCACACTGAAGCTTTCTTT. Residues: CSAAHTEAFF.

V usage is TRBV10-3 and J usage is TRBJ2-7; D is uncertain. Germline lookup yields CDR1 ENHRY and CDR2 SYGVKD. This CDR3 spans 13 amino acids. V was trimmed by 4 bases and J by 0 bases, leaving 7 bases between them. In nucleotides, the CDR3 is TGTGCCATCAGTGGGTCCCACTCCTACGAGCAGTACTTC. Protein product: CAISGSHSYEQYF.

This clonotype occurred many times. The chain combines TRBV29-1 with TRBJ2-2; TRBD2 matches at 7 bases. The CDR3 is made up of 15 amino acids. The junction had 8 bases not matched to a gene; V was cut back by 2 bases and J by 5 bases. Germline CDR1 reads SQVTM; CDR2 reads ANQGSEA. The CDR3 is CSVELVGEGTGELFF. CDR3 sequence (DNA): TGCAGCGTTGAATTGGTTGGGGAGGGGACCGGGGAGCTGTTTTTT.

This sequence joins TRBV9 and TRBJ1-6; D possibly corresponds to TRBD1 (6 bases). The CDR3 consists of 14 residues. The V end was cut by 5 bases, the J end by 8 bases, with 14 bases between. The germline gives CDR1 SGDLS, CDR2 YYNGEE. The CDR3 region has the DNA TGTGCCAGCAGTTTAGGGGACAAACATTCACCCCTCCACTTT. This codes for CASSLGDKHSPLHF.

The chain joins TRBV3-1 to TRBJ1-1, with D maybe TRBD1 (5 bases). This CDR3 is 14 amino acids long. CDR1 and CDR2 (germline): LGHDT, YNNKEL (reference sequence). Trimming took 3 bases from V and 4 from J, leaving 12 bases between them. The CDR3 region is CASSHGHSGTEAFF. CDR3 coding DNA: TGTGCCAGCAGCCATGGACACTCGGGCACTGAAGCTTTCTTT.

This clonotype showed up just a few times. The rearrangement links TRBV7-9 to TRBJ1-3; unclear D gene. Trimming took off 1 base at V and 0 bases at J, with 7 bases between the two ends. The germline gives CDR1 SEHNR, CDR2 FQNEAQ (reference sequence). The CDR3 consists of 15 residues. The DNA of the CDR3 is TGTGCCAGCAGCTTAGACGGCCGCTCTGGAAACACCATATATTTT. The encoded protein is CASSLDGRSGNTIYF.

This clonotype was seen at least ten times. V is TRBV10-3 and J is TRBJ1-1; D perhaps matches TRBD1 (6 bases). V lost 3 bases and J 4 bases, leaving 12 bases between the germline ends. This CDR3 contains 14 residues. The V gene's germline CDR1 is ENHRY and CDR2 SYGVKD. The CDR3 DNA is TGTGCCATCAGTGAATATCGGGGGGCCACTGAAGCTTTCTTT. This codes for CAISEYRGATEAFF.

This clonotype was seen only a few times. The J gene is TRBJ1-1, the V gene TRBV20-1, with D possibly TRBD1 on 6 matching bases. The germline gives CDR1 DFQATT, CDR2 SNEGSKA (reference sequence). CDR3 length: 14 residues. The ends were cut back, 3 bases at V and 2 bases at J, with 13 bases in the middle. The CDR3 DNA reads TGCAGTGCTAGTTTCAGGGGCCCCAACACTGAAGCTTTCTTT. Translated: CSASFRGPNTEAFF.

There are many counts of this clonotype. The V gene is TRBV9, the J gene TRBJ1-4, with D possibly matching TRBD1 (5 bases). The germline V gene has CDR1 SGDLS and CDR2 YYNGEE. V lost 1 base, J lost 5 bases, and 9 bases lay in between. The CDR3 runs to 14 residues. CDR3 protein: CASSVTGTNEKLFF. In nucleotides, the CDR3 is TGTGCCAGCAGCGTAACAGGAACCAATGAAAAACTGTTTTTT.

As regards this clonotype: An end of the junction does not agree with germline; a read error may underlie this. The chain has TRBV2 and TRBJ2-5; TRBD1 matches at 7 bases. This CDR3 contains 13 residues. Germline-derived CDR1 and CDR2 are SNHLY and FYNNEI. The CDR3 reads CASRVDRDVECSF. In DNA form, the CDR3 reads TGTGCCAGCAGAGTCGACAGGGACGTCGAATGTTCTTTC.

In its sample, this clonotype was seen a few times. The chain uses TRBV27 and TRBJ2-7, with 12 bases lining up with TRBD1. V trimming: 5 bases; J trimming: 5 bases; junction bases outside the gene matches: 1. The CDR3 totals 13 residues. Germline values: CDR1 MNHEY, CDR2 SMNVEV (reference sequence). CDR3 in amino acids: CASSGTGGNEQYF. DNA of the CDR3: TGTGCCAGCAGTGGGACAGGGGGCAACGAGCAGTACTTC.

The rearrangement joins TRBV19 to TRBJ1-6; D is ambiguous. The V end was cut by 2 bases, the J end by 0 bases, with 14 bases between. This CDR3 is built from 18 residues. CDR1 and CDR2 from the germline V gene are LNHDA and SQIVND (reference sequence). CDR3 sequence: CASSIFGLPSSYNSPLHF. The CDR3 coding sequence is TGTGCCAGTAGTATATTCGGACTTCCGAGCTCCTATAATTCACCCCTCCACTTT.

The gene calls are TRBV7-9 and TRBJ1-6, with 9 positions matching TRBD1. The V gene end was trimmed by 3 bases and the J gene end by 8 bases; junction bases not matched to a gene: 14. CDR3 size: 18 residues. Germline V gene data show CDR1 as SEHNR and CDR2 as FQNEAQ (reference sequence). The CDR3, as DNA: TGTGCCAGCAGCTTGGGACAGGGCCGTGGATTATGGGATTCACCCCTCCACTTT. Protein sequence: CASSLGQGRGLWDSPLHF. Full variable domain (outside the CDR3, taken from reference TRBV7-9 and TRBJ1-6): DTGVSQNPRHKITKRGQNVTFRCDPISEHNRLYWYRQTLGQGPEFLTYFQNEAQLEKSRLLSDRFSAERPKGSFSTLEIQRTEQGDSAMYLCASSLGQGRGLWDSPLHFGNGTRLTVT.

This clonotype has only one observation. This rearrangement joins TRBV7-8 to TRBJ1-4; D perhaps matches TRBD1 (6 bases). The CDR3 runs to 14 residues. The V and J ends lost 5 bases and 7 bases respectively, with 14 bases between them. Germline loops: CDR1 SGHVS, CDR2 FQNEAQ. CDR3 sequence reads: CASSLGGAVEKLFF. DNA of the CDR3: TGTGCCAGCAGCCTTGGGGGCGCCGTTGAAAAACTGTTTTTT.

This clonotype has ten or more counts. The chain carries TRBV29-1 and TRBJ1-2; possibly TRBD1 for D (5 bases). CDR1 SQVTM and CDR2 ANQGSEA come from the germline V gene. V was clipped by 4 bases and J by 1 base, with 10 bases between them. This CDR3 has 13 residues. The CDR3 DNA follows: TGCAGCGTTGTGGGGGACCTTAACTATGGCTACACCTTC. Translated: CSVVGDLNYGYTF.